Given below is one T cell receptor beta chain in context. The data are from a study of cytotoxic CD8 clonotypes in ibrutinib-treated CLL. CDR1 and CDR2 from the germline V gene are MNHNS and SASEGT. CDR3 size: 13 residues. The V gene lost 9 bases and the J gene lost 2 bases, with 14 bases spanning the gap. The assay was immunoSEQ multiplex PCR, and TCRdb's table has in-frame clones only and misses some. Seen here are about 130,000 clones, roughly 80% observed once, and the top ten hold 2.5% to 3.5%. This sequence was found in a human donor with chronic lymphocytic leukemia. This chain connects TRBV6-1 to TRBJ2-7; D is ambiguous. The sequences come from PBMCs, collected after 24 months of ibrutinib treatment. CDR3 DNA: TGTGCCAGTGCTATAGAGTCTACCTACGAGCAGTACTTC. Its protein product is CASAIESTYEQYF.